This entry concerns a single T cell receptor (beta chain). The data belong to a study of T cells after yellow fever vaccination. TCRdb itself ran the 5' RACE reads through MiXCR, one entry per CDR3 protein. This table holds fewer than 650,000 distinct CDR3 sequences, roughly a fifth found once. Losses at the gene ends were 5 bases for V and 5 bases for J; bases not matched to a gene: 8. The CDR3 totals 14 residues. Per germline, CDR1 LGHDT and CDR2 YNNKEL (reference sequence). The input for sequencing was PBMCs, taken less than 25 days after the first yellow fever vaccination. This receptor was obtained from a man aged 18 to 30 who received the YFV17D yellow fever vaccine. V usage is TRBV3-1 and J usage is TRBJ1-1, with TRBD1 matching 7 bases. The CDR3 loop reads CASSLGQSDTEAFF. Written as DNA, the CDR3 is TGTGCCAGCAGCTTGGGACAGTCGGATACTGAAGCTTTCTTT.